Each of the 4 T cell receptor beta chains below was sequenced from the same sample in a study of cytomegalovirus exposure and HLA in healthy donors. PCR involved 60 Vbeta and 13 Jbeta primers. Clones were sequenced by immunoSEQ multiplex PCR, and TCRdb holds only the in-frame ones, with some missing. This table has approximately 150,000 clones, approximately 70% appearing once. The material sequenced was PBMCs. Source of these receptors: a woman between 40 and 50 years old in good health and CMV-seropositive.

The chain employs TRBV19 and TRBJ1-5; D is uncertain. The CDR3 consists of 16 residues. V was cut by 4 bases and J by 5 bases, with 18 bases left in between. CDR1 and CDR2 from the germline V gene are LNHDA and SQIVND (reference sequence). The chain's CDR3 is CASSTALGQQHQPQHF. The DNA of the CDR3 is TGTGCCAGTAGTACCGCCCTTGGGCAGCAGCATCAGCCCCAGCATTTT. Full variable domain (missing parts from reference TRBV19 and TRBJ1-5): DGGITQSPKYLFRKEGQNVTLSCEQNLNHDAMYWYRQDPGQGLRLIYYSQIVNDFQKGDIAEGYSVSREKKESFPLTVTSAQKNPTAFYLCASSTALGQQHQPQHFGDGTRLSIL.

This clone was seen a few times. The chain carries TRBV7-6 and TRBJ2-7, with TRBD2 matching 8 bases. Germline CDR1 reads SGHVS; CDR2 reads FNYEAQ. Germline trimming cut 5 bases from V and 3 bases from J; bases unmatched to any gene: 21. The CDR3 runs 19 residues. The CDR3 spells CASSPPPRRSSGRIYEQYF. CDR3 sequence (DNA): TGTGCCAGCAGCCCGCCACCCAGGCGTTCTAGCGGGCGGATCTACGAGCAGTACTTC.

This clone was recorded once. The rearrangement uses TRBV27 and TRBJ1-2, with no clear D. The CDR3 sequence is 13 residues long. Deletions cut 6 bases from V and 0 bases from J, with 8 bases between. Germline lookup yields CDR1 MNHEY and CDR2 SMNVEV (reference sequence). CDR3 region: CASRPHANYGYTF. The CDR3 nucleotides are TGTGCCAGCAGGCCACATGCTAACTATGGCTACACCTTC.

The CDR3 sequence: CATGRGQGPFYGYTF. CDR3 DNA sequence: TGTGCCACCGGGCGAGGACAGGGGCCATTCTATGGCTACACCTTC. This chain uses TRBV28 with TRBJ1-2, with TRBD1 matching over 9 bases. The CDR3 has 15 amino acids. J lost 4 bases, V lost 10 bases, and 13 bases had no gene match. Germline V gene sequence: CDR1 MDHEN, CDR2 SYDVKM.